This TCR beta chain is from a study of CD8 T cells in ankylosing spondylitis. TCRdb redid the calling of the 5' RACE reads with MiXCR, one entry per CDR3 protein. The sample contains some 250,000 distinct CDR3 sequences, roughly 10% of which appear only once. There are many counts of this clonotype. What it binds is not known. General study points: From matched ankylosing spondylitis synovial fluid, disease-linked clones were reportedly recovered at significantly enriched levels. CD8+ by phenotype, disease-linked clones were relatively rare in peripheral blood.

Unmatched junction bases numbered 10, after V lost 6 bases and J lost 10 bases. This CDR3 contains 15 residues. Germline V gene sequence: CDR1 MNHNS, CDR2 SASEGT. The sequence was collected from a male donor with ankylosing spondylitis or in good health (not recorded which). Sequenced material: blood, either unsorted or a sorted T cell fraction (not recorded which). V gene TRBV6-1 combines with J gene TRBJ2-1; 12 nucleotides line up with TRBD2. DNA of the CDR3: TGTGCCAGCAGCCCGGCGGGACTAGCGGGCGGGGAGCAGTTCTTC. It codes for CASSPAGLAGGEQFF.